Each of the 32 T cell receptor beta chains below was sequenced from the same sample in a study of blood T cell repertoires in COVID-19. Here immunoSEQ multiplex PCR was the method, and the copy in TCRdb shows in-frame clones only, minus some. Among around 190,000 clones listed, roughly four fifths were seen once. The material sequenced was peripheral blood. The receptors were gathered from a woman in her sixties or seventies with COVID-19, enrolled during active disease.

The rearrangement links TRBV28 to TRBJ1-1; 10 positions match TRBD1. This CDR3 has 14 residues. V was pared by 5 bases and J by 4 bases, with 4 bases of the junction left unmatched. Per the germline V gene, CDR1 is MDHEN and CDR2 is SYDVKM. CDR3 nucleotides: TGTGCCAGCAGTCGAGGGACAGGGGCCACTGAAGCTTTCTTT. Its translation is CASSRGTGATEAFF. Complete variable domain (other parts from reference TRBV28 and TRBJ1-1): DVKVTQSSRYLVKRTGEKVFLECVQDMDHENMFWYRQDPGLGLRLIYFSYDVKMKEKGDIPEGYSVSREKKERFSLILESASTNQTSMYLCASSRGTGATEAFFGQGTRLTVV.

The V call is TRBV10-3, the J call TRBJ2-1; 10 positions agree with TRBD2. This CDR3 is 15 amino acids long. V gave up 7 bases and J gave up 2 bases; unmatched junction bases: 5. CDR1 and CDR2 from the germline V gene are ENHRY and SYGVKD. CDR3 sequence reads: CAINRAGGPYNEQFF. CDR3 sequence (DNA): TGTGCCATCAACCGAGCGGGAGGGCCCTACAATGAGCAGTTCTTC.

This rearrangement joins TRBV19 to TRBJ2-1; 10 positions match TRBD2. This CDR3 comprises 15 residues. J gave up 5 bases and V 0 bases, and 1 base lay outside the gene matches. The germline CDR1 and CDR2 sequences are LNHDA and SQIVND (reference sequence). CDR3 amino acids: CASSIDSGRNNEQFF. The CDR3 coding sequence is TGTGCCAGTAGTATAGATAGCGGGAGGAACAATGAGCAGTTCTTC.

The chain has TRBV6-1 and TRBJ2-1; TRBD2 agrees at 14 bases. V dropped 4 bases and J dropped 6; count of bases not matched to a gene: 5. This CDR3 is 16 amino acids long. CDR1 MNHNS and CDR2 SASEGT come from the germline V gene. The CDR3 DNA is TGTGCCAGCAGTGCTCCCGGGACTAGCGGGAGCAATGAGCAGTTCTTC. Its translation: CASSAPGTSGSNEQFF.

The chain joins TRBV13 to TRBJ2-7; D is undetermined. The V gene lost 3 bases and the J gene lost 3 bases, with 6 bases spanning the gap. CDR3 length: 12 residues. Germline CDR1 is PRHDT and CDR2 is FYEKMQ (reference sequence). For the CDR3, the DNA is TGTGCCAGCAGCTTTCTCGGCTACGAGCAGTACTTC. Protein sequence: CASSFLGYEQYF.

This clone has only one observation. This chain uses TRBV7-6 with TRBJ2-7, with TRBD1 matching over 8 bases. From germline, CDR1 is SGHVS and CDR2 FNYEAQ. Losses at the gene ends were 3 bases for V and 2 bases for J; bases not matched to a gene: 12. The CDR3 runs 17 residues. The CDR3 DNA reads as TGTGCCAGCAGCTTTAACTCCGACGACAGGGGAACCTACGAGCAGTACTTC. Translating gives CASSFNSDDRGTYEQYF.

CDR3: CASSLAGTGVGAGELFF. The CDR3 DNA reads as TGTGCCAGCAGCTTAGCTGGGACAGGGGTGGGGGCCGGGGAGCTGTTTTTT. This chain uses TRBV7-9 with TRBJ2-2; TRBD1 matches at 10 bases. With V trimmed by 0 bases and J by 6 bases, 7 bases remained unmatched. The length of the CDR3 is 17 residues. Germline lookup yields CDR1 SEHNR and CDR2 FQNEAQ (reference sequence).

CDR3 residues: CASSFPDRREQYF. As DNA, the CDR3 is TGTGCCAGCAGTTTCCCCGACAGGCGGGAGCAGTACTTC. V gene TRBV28 combines with J gene TRBJ2-7; tentatively, D is TRBD1 (6 bases). V shed 3 bases and J shed 7 bases, with 13 bases lying between them. Germline lookup yields CDR1 MDHEN and CDR2 SYDVKM. This CDR3 region has 13 residues.

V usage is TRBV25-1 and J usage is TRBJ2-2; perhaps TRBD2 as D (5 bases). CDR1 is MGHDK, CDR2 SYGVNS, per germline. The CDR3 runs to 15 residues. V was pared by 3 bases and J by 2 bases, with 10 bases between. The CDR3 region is CASSDPRVNTGELFF. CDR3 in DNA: TGTGCCAGCAGTGATCCGAGGGTTAACACCGGGGAGCTGTTTTTT.

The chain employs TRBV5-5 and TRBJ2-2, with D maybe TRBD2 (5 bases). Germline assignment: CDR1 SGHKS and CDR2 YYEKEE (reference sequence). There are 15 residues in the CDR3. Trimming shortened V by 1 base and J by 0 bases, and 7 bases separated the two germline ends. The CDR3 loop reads CASSLWTSNTGELFF. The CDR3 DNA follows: TGTGCCAGCAGCTTGTGGACTTCGAACACCGGGGAGCTGTTTTTT.

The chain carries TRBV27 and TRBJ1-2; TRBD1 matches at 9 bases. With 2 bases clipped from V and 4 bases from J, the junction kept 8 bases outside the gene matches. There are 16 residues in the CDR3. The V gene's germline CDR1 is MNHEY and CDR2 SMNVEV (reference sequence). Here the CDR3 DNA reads TGTGCCAGCAGTTTAAGTACAGGGGGCGGGGTCTATGGCTACACCTTC. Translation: CASSLSTGGGVYGYTF.

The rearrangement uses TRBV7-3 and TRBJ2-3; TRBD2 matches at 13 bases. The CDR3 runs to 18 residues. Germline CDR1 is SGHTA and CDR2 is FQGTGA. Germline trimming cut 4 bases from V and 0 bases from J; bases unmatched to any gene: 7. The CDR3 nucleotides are TGTGCCAGCAGCTCTCGACTAGCGGGAGGACCTAGCACAGATACGCAGTATTTT. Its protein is CASSSRLAGGPSTDTQYF.

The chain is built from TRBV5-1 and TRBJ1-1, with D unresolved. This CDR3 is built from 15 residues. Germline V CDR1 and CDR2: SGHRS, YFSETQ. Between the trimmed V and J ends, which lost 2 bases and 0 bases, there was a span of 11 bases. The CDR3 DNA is TGCGCCAGCAGCTTAGACGGGAACATGAACACTGAAGCTTTCTTT. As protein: CASSLDGNMNTEAFF.

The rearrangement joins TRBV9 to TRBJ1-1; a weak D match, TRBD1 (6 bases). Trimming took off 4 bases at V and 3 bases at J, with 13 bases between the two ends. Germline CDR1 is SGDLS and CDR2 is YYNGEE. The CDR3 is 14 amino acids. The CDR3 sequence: CASSPQDSYTEAFF. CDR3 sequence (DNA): TGTGCCAGCAGCCCGCAGGACAGTTACACTGAAGCTTTCTTT.

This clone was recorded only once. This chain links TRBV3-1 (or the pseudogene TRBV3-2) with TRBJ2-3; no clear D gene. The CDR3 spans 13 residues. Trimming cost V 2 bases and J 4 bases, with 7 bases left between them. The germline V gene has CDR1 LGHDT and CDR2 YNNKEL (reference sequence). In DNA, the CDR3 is TGTGCCAGCAGCCAATTTGGCCCAGATACGCAGTATTTT. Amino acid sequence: CASSQFGPDTQYF.

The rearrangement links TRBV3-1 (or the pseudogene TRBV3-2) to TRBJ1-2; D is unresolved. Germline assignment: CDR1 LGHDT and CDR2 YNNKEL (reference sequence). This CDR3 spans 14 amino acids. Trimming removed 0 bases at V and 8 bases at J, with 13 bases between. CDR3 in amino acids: CASSQEAGLRGYTF. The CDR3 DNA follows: TGTGCCAGCAGCCAAGAGGCGGGATTAAGGGGCTACACCTTC.

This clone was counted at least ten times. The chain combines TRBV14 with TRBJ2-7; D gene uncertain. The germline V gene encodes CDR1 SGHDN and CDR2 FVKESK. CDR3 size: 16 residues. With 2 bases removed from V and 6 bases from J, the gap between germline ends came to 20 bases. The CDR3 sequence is CASSQNQWYGASEQYF. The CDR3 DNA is TGTGCCAGCAGCCAAAATCAGTGGTACGGAGCAAGCGAGCAGTACTTC.

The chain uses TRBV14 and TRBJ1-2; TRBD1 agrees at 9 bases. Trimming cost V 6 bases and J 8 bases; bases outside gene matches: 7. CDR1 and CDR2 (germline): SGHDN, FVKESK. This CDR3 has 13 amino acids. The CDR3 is CASREQGAPGYTF. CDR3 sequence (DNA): TGTGCCAGCAGGGAACAGGGGGCGCCGGGCTACACCTTC.

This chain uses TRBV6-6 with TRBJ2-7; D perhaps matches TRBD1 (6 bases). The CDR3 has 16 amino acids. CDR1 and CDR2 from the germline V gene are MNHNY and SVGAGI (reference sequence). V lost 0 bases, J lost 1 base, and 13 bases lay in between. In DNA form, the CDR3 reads TGTGCCAGCAGTTACTCTTGGGGGCAGAGGTCCTACGAGCAGTACTTC. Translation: CASSYSWGQRSYEQYF.

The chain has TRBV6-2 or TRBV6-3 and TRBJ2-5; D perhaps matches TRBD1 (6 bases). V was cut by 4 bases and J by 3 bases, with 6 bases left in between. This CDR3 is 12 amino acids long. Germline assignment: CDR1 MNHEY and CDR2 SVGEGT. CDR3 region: CASSWTEETQYF. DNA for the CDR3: TGTGCCAGCAGTTGGACAGAAGAGACCCAGTACTTC.

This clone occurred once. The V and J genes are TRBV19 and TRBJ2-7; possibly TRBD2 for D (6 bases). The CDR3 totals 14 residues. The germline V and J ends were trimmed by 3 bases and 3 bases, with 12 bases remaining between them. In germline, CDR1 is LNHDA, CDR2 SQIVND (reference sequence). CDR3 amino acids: CASSIHSGSYEQYF. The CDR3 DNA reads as TGTGCCAGTAGTATCCATAGCGGAAGCTACGAGCAGTACTTC. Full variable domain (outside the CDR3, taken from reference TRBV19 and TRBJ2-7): DGGITQSPKYLFRKEGQNVTLSCEQNLNHDAMYWYRQDPGQGLRLIYYSQIVNDFQKGDIAEGYSVSREKKESFPLTVTSAQKNPTAFYLCASSIHSGSYEQYFGPGTRLTVT.

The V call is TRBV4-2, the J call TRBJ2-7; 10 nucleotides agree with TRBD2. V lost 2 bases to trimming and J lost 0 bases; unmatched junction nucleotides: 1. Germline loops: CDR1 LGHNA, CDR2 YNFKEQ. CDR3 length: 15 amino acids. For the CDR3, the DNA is TGTGCCAGCAGCCAAAGACTAGCGGGCTCCTACGAGCAGTACTTC. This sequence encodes CASSQRLAGSYEQYF.

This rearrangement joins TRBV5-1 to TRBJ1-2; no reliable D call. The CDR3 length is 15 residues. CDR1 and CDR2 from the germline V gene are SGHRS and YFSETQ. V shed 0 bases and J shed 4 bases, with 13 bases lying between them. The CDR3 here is CASSLGGFESYGYTF. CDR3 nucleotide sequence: TGCGCCAGCAGCTTGGGAGGGTTCGAGTCCTATGGCTACACCTTC.

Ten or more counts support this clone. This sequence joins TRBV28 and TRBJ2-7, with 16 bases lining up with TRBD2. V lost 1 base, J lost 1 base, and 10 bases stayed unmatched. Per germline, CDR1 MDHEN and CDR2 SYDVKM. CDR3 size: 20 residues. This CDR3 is CASSLLLTGLAGGPSYEQYF. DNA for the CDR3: TGTGCCAGCAGTTTATTACTGACGGGACTAGCGGGAGGGCCTTCCTACGAGCAGTACTTC.

The CDR3 spells CASRGDRNTEAFF. CDR3 DNA: TGTGCCAGCAGAGGGGACAGGAACACTGAAGCTTTCTTT. The chain links TRBV5-4 to TRBJ1-1, with TRBD1 identical over 7 bases. CDR1 and CDR2 from the germline V gene are SGHNT and YYREEE (reference sequence). The V gene end was trimmed by 5 bases and the J gene end by 1 base; junction bases not matched to a gene: 2. This CDR3 spans 13 amino acids.

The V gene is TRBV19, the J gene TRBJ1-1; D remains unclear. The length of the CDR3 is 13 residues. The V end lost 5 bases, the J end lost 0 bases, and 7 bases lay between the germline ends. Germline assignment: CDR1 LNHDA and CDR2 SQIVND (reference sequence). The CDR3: CASSLQMNTEAFF. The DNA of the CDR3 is TGTGCCAGTAGTCTACAGATGAACACTGAAGCTTTCTTT.

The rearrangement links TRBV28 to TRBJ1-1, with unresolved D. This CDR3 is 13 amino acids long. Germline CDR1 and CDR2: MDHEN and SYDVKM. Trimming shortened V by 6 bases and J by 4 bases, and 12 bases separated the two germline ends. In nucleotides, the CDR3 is TGTGCCAGCAGGGGTGGGTGGAGCACTGAAGCTTTCTTT. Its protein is CASRGGWSTEAFF.

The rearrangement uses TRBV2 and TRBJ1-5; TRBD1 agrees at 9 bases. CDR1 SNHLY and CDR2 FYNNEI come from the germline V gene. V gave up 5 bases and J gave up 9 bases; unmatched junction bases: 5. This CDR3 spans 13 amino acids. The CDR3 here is CASSRDREGPQHF. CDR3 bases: TGTGCCAGCAGTAGGGACAGGGAGGGGCCCCAGCATTTT.

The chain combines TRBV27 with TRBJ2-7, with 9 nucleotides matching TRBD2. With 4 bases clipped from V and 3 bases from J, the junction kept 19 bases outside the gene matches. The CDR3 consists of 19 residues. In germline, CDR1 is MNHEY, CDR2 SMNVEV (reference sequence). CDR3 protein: CASSSQTEKLSGSNYEQYF. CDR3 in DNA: TGTGCCAGCAGTTCGCAGACAGAAAAACTTAGCGGGAGCAACTACGAGCAGTACTTC.

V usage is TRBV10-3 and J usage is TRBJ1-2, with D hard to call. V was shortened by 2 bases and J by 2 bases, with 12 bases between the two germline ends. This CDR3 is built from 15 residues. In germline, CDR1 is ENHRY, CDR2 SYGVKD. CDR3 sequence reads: CAISEHDKSNYGYTF. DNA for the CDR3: TGTGCCATCAGTGAGCACGACAAATCCAACTATGGCTACACCTTC.

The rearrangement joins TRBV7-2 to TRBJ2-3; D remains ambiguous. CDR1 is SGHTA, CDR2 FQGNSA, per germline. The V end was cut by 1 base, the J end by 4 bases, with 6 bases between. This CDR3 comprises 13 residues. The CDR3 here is CASSLVQADTQYF. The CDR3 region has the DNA TGTGCCAGCAGCTTAGTCCAGGCAGATACGCAGTATTTT. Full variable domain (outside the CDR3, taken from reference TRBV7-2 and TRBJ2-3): GAGVSQSPSNKVTEKGKDVELRCDPISGHTALYWYRQSLGQGLEFLIYFQGNSAPDKSGLPSDRFSAERTGGSVSTLTIQRTQQEDSAVYLCASSLVQADTQYFGPGTRLTVL.

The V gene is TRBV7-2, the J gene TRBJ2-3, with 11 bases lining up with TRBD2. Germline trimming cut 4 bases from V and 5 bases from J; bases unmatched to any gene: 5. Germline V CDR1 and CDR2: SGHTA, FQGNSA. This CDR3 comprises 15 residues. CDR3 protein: CASSYRTSGLDTQYF. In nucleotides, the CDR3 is TGTGCCAGCAGCTACCGGACTAGCGGGTTAGATACGCAGTATTTT.